The clone carrying this T cell receptor beta chain showed up just a few times. Any gene name here is a mouse gene name. Read sequence stops 4 residues before the CDR3 end, and the germline J gene provides the missing end. These data come from a study of CD8+ T cells in alopecia areata. Study background: Female C3H/HeJ mice aged roughly 7-10 weeks received skin from spontaneously alopecic C3H/HeJ graft donors aged roughly 6-13 months.

The sorting of pooled cutaneous lymph node cells relied on CD4, CD8alpha, NKG2D, NKG2ACE and other markers. Looked up from germline, CDR1 is LGHNA and CDR2 is YNLKQL (reference sequence). This CDR3 comprises 14 residues. RNA was extracted and reverse transcribed into cDNA as the sequencing template. Here immunoSEQ multiplex PCR was the method, and the copy in TCRdb shows in-frame clones only, minus some. The specimen has roughly 260,000 clones, none found just once. Sequenced: CD4+ T cells sorted from a lymph node. The rearrangement links TRBV5 to TRBJ2-7, with 9 bases lining up with TRBD2. This receptor was taken from a C3H/HeJ mouse with alopecia areata. The MHC haplotype of the strain is H2-k. The DNA read from the CDR3 is TGTGCCAGCAGCATCCGACTGGGGGAGTAT. This encodes CASSIRLGEY. The CDR3, in full, reads CASSIRLGEYEQYF.